This T cell receptor (beta chain) emerged from a study of OX40 agonist ivuxolimab in advanced cancers. The wider study: Patients with hepatocellular carcinoma, melanoma, renal cell or head and neck cancer made up the dose-escalation patients.

Regarding the study as a whole: Among expanded peripheral T cells, antigen specificity went undetermined.

The data were produced by immunoSEQ multiplex PCR, yet TCRdb's version contains in-frame clones alone and is incomplete. The sample lists under 50,000 clones, about 85% occurring once. To note about this clone: Its antigen is undetermined.

The CDR3 is made up of 15 amino acids. Germline loops: CDR1 SGHAT, CDR2 FQNNGV. V lost 5 bases to trimming and J lost 2 bases; unmatched junction nucleotides: 5. The V gene is TRBV11-2, the J gene TRBJ2-5; 10 bases agree with TRBD1. The sample in question was CD4+ or CD8+ T cells sorted from blood, obtained in a trial of the OX40 agonist ivuxolimab. The origin of this receptor is an adult with an advanced solid tumor such as melanoma, head and neck, liver or kidney cancer. The CDR3 coding sequence is TGTGCCAGCAGCCAAGGGACAGGGGTTCAAGAGACCCAGTACTTC. As protein: CASSQGTGVQETQYF.